The 7 T cell receptor beta chains presented below share a single source sample, sequenced in a study of T-cell reconstitution after alpha-beta-depleted transplantation in children. TCRbeta library preparation incorporated unique molecular identifiers. In TCRdb, the PCR reads were re-called with MiXCR into one record per CDR3 protein. This table has 600,000 or so distinct CDR3 sequences, 23% appearing once. Sample: PBMCs, mostly from graft donor cells, taken 360 days after TCRalphabeta/CD19-depleted stem cell transplant. All receptors derive from a boy younger than two who had a stem cell transplant for acute myeloid leukemia, so the T cells may come from the graft donor.

This chain links TRBV27 with TRBJ2-1, with TRBD2 matching over 8 bases. This CDR3 comprises 15 residues. Germline V gene lookup returns CDR1 MNHEY and CDR2 SMNVEV (reference sequence). V lost 4 bases and J lost 5; bases outside the gene matches: 7. In nucleotides, the CDR3 is TGTGCCAGCAGTTCCCAGCGCGGGGGGCACAATGAGCAGTTCTTC. It codes for CASSSQRGGHNEQFF.

The chain uses TRBV12-3 or TRBV12-4 and TRBJ2-3; D uncertain. This CDR3 spans 13 amino acids. V was pared by 3 bases and J by 6 bases, with 10 bases between. CDR3 residues: CASSFLLYDTQYF. In DNA, the CDR3 is TGTGCCAGCAGTTTCCTTCTTTACGATACGCAGTATTTT.

V and J are TRBV11-2 and TRBJ1-2, with 10 bases matching TRBD1. The CDR3 covers 16 residues. From germline, CDR1 is SGHAT and CDR2 FQNNGV. J was trimmed by 2 bases and V by 3 bases; bases with no gene match: 6. CDR3 region: CASSFDRGRRNYGYTF. Here the CDR3 DNA reads TGTGCCAGCAGCTTCGACAGGGGGCGTCGGAACTATGGCTACACCTTC.

This clonotype was observed a few times. This chain uses TRBV4-3 with TRBJ2-3; TRBD2 agrees at 9 bases. The germline V gene encodes CDR1 LGHNA and CDR2 YSLEER. The CDR3 has 17 amino acids. Trimming took 4 bases from V and 0 from J; bases not matched to a gene: 8. The CDR3 DNA reads as TGCGCCAGCAGCCGCCGGACTAGCGTTGGGAGCACAGATACGCAGTATTTT. Its translation is CASSRRTSVGSTDTQYF.

V is TRBV20-1 and J is TRBJ1-5; TRBD1 agrees at 7 bases. This CDR3 has 15 residues. Trimming removed 2 bases from V and 2 bases from J; junction bases left unmatched: 6. The germline V gene encodes CDR1 DFQATT and CDR2 SNEGSKA (reference sequence). Here the CDR3 DNA reads TGCAGTGCTAGACCAGGGGGGAACGGCAATCAGCCCCAGCATTTT. Residues: CSARPGGNGNQPQHF.

The chain has TRBV7-8 and TRBJ2-1, with TRBD2 matching 8 bases. The germline CDR1 and CDR2 sequences are SGHVS and FQNEAQ. This CDR3 spans 15 amino acids. The V segment lost 5 bases and the J segment 8 bases; nucleotides outside the gene matches: 11. CDR3 sequence: CASSPWKRGRDEQFF. CDR3 in DNA: TGTGCCAGCAGCCCCTGGAAGCGGGGGAGGGATGAGCAGTTCTTC. The full variable domain, with the rest looked up from reference TRBV7-8 and TRBJ2-1, is GAGVSQSPRYKVAKRGQDVALRCDPISGHVSLFWYQQALGQGPEFLTYFQNEAQLDKSGLPSDRFFAERPEGSVSTLKIQRTQQEDSAVYLCASSPWKRGRDEQFFGPGTRLTVL.

With regard to this clonotype: This may stem from a read error, because a much larger clone lies one nucleotide away. The chain uses TRBV7-2 and TRBJ1-1; D unresolved. Germline CDR1 and CDR2: SGHTA and FQGNSA. Trimming removed 4 bases from V and 1 base from J, with 7 bases in between. The CDR3 length is 13 residues. The CDR3 DNA reads as TGTGCCAGCAGCTCTCGATGGAACACTGAAGCTTTCTTT. Its translation: CASSSRWNTEAFF.